This is a list of T cell receptor beta chains from one sample in a study of Graves' ophthalmopathy and Graves' hyperthyroidism. One entry per CDR3 protein, called by TCRdb with MiXCR from the multiplex PCR reads. Found here are around 1,000,000 distinct CDR3 sequences, about 40% of them singletons; the top ten hold around 10%. The sequenced sample was peripheral blood or thyroid tissue (not recorded which). The receptors come from an adult man with Graves' hyperthyroidism. CDR3s include the opening cysteine and the closing phenylalanine or tryptophan. The D gene is left open where the match is weak. Clone size is stated in some rows and not others, as once, few, many or a class when expanded.

>-|TRBD1|TRBJ2-3|TRBV7-9
TGTGCCAGCAAAGGAACATCCCGCTCCAGTCCCAGGGGGGATACGCAGTATTTT
CASKGTSRSSPRGDTQYF
>many|-|TRBJ1-1|TRBV5-5
TGTGCCAGCAGCGGGAGAGTGATGGAGACTGAAGCTTTCTTT
CASSGRVMETEAFF
>-|TRBD1|TRBJ2-5|TRBV12-3/TRBV12-4
TGTGCCAGCAATCTCAGGGGGAGTTTGGAGACCCAGTACTTC
CASNLRGSLETQYF
>few|-|TRBJ1-1|TRBV4-3
TGCGCCAGCAGCCAAGATGGGACTTTTCGCACTGAAGCTTTCTTT
CASSQDGTFRTEAFF
>many|-|TRBJ1-3|TRBV20-1
TGCAGTGCCAAACCGATTCAACAGGGAAACACCATATATTTT
CSAKPIQQGNTIYF
>many|-|TRBJ1-2|TRBV11-2
TGTGCCAGCAGCTTAGTGAGGGGACCCTCCTATGGCTACACCTTC
CASSLVRGPSYGYTF
>-|-|TRBJ1-2|TRBV7-2
TGTGCCAGCAGCTTAGCGACCGGTTTTATGAGGGGCTACACCTTC
CASSLATGFMRGYTF
>few|-|TRBJ1-2|TRBV12-3/TRBV12-4
TGTGCCAGCAGTCCTCGGGGGGGGAGTATAGGCTACACCTTC
CASSPRGGSIGYTF
>-|-|TRBJ2-5|TRBV5-1
TGCGCCAGCAGCTTGTGTAAAGAGACCCAGTACTTC
CASSLCKETQYF
>-|TRBD2|TRBJ2-7|TRBV15
TGTGCCGCCGAGGGACTAGCGGGACAGGGTAACGAGCAGTACTTC
CAAEGLAGQGNEQYF
>many|-|TRBJ1-6|TRBV15
TGTGCCACCAGCCGGGTCCTCAATTCACCCCTCCACTTT
CATSRVLNSPLHF
>-|-|TRBJ1-2|TRBV2
TGTGCCAGCAGTGTAGACCTACCTGGCTACGCCTTC
CASSVDLPGYAF
>many|TRBD1|TRBJ1-1|TRBV7-3
TGTGCCAGCAGCGCGACAGGGGTTGGGGTTTTTGGGAACACTGAAGCTTTCTTT
CASSATGVGVFGNTEAFF
>few|-|TRBJ1-5|TRBV6-5
TGTGCCAGCAGTTACCAACACGGCAATCAGCCCCAGCATTTT
CASSYQHGNQPQHF
>many|-|TRBJ1-2|TRBV20-1
TGCAGTGCAACCGAACTGGAGGGGTATTATGGCTACACCTTC
CSATELEGYYGYTF
>many|-|TRBJ1-5|TRBV7-2
TGTGCCAGCAGCCAAGGACAGTATAGCAATCAGCCCCAGCATTTT
CASSQGQYSNQPQHF
>-|TRBD2|TRBJ2-7|TRBV10-2
TGCGCCAGCAGTGAACCTAGCGGGAGGGCCTACGAGCAGTACTTC
CASSEPSGRAYEQYF
>many|-|TRBJ1-1|TRBV9
TGTGCCAGCAGCCCCCCCCCCGGGAACACTGAAGCTTTCTTT
CASSPPPGNTEAFF
>many|-|TRBJ2-7|TRBV19
TGTGCCAGTACATTCCGGGACGGCCCCTACGAGCAGTACTTC
CASTFRDGPYEQYF
>many|-|TRBJ1-2|TRBV9
TGTGCCTACCACCTACTTACCTATGGCTACACCTTC
CAYHLLTYGYTF
>-|-|TRBJ1-5|TRBV10-3
TGTGCCAGCAGTGAAGCGAGGCTGGGAGGAGAGCATTTT
CASSEARLGGEHF
>-|-|TRBJ1-4|TRBV12-3/TRBV12-4
TGTGCCAGCATGAATAGGGGGGCGATTAATGAAAAACTGTTTTTT
CASMNRGAINEKLFF
>few|TRBD1|TRBJ1-5|TRBV6-2/TRBV6-3
TGTGCCAGCAGTCTAAGACAGGGAAACAATCAGCCCCAGCATTTT
CASSLRQGNNQPQHF
>many|TRBD1|TRBJ2-7|TRBV4-2
TGTGCCAGCAGCCAGACAGGGTTCGAGCAGTACTTC
CASSQTGFEQYF
>many|-|TRBJ1-2|TRBV7-8
TGTGCCAGCAACTTAGGCGGGGGTCCGGGCTATGGCTACACCTTC
CASNLGGGPGYGYTF
>many|-|TRBJ2-5|TRBV9
TGTGCCAGCGGGGAGACCCAGTACTTC
CASGETQYF
>once|-|TRBJ2-6|TRBV7-8
TGTGCCAGCAGCTCCCCGGCGCAGGGAACAGGGGCCAACGTCCTGACTTTC
CASSSPAQGTGANVLTF
>many|-|TRBJ2-7|TRBV29-1
TGCAGCGTTGAAGTTAACGACTACGAGCAGTACTTC
CSVEVNDYEQYF
>few|TRBD2|TRBJ2-7|TRBV4-1
TGCGCCAGCAGACCAGAGACTAGCGGGTCTGACGAGCAGTACTTC
CASRPETSGSDEQYF
>-|-|TRBJ2-6|TRBV24-1
TGTGCCACCAGTATCGGGACAAACTCTGGGGCCAACGTCCTGACTTTC
CATSIGTNSGANVLTF
>many|TRBD1|TRBJ1-2|TRBV10-3
TGTGCCAGCAGACTACAGGGGACTAACTATGGCTACACCTTC
CASRLQGTNYGYTF
>-|-|TRBJ1-4|TRBV7-2
TGTGCCAGCAGCGATAAGGGGAGGAGTGAAAAACTGTTTTTT
CASSDKGRSEKLFF
>many|TRBD1|TRBJ1-6|TRBV7-8
TGTGCCAGCAGCTTAGTTATCGGGACAGGGGTTAATTCACCCCTCCACTTT
CASSLVIGTGVNSPLHF
>-|-|TRBJ2-7|TRBV29-1
TGCAGCCTCGGACTCGCAGCCAGGAGCTCCTACGAGCAGTACTTC
CSLGLAARSSYEQYF
>many|-|TRBJ2-5|TRBV2
TGTGCCAGCAGCGCTTTTAAACAAGAGACCCAGTACTTC
CASSAFKQETQYF
>many|TRBD1|TRBJ1-6|TRBV27
TGTGCCAGCAGACCTGGACAGGGGAGATCACCCCTCCACTTT
CASRPGQGRSPLHF
>many|-|TRBJ1-5|TRBV5-5
TGTGCCAGCAGCTTGGCCAGCGGGGGCGAAGGGAGCAATCAGCCCCAGCATTTT
CASSLASGGEGSNQPQHF
>few|-|TRBJ1-3|TRBV7-9
TGTGCCAGCAGCTTAGTAATAGACACCCTCTCTGGAAACACCATATATTTT
CASSLVIDTLSGNTIYF
>-|TRBD1|TRBJ1-3|TRBV10-3
TGTGCCATCAGTTACCCCGGGACAGGGGTTTCTGGAAACACCATATATTTT
CAISYPGTGVSGNTIYF
>-|-|TRBJ1-1|TRBV6-2/TRBV6-3
TGTGCCAGCAGTCTCGGACGTTTGAAGCCGATGAACACTGAAGCTTTCTTT
CASSLGRLKPMNTEAFF
>few|-|TRBJ1-2|TRBV7-9
TGTGCCAGCAGCTTAAGACAGGCCTATGGCTACACCTTC
CASSLRQAYGYTF
>many|-|TRBJ1-4|TRBV5-1
TGCGCCAGCAGCTTGGGGCCGAGCTTAGATAACGAAAAACTGTTTTTT
CASSLGPSLDNEKLFF
>-|-|TRBJ2-7|TRBV5-6
TGTGCCAGCAGCTTGGTGGCAGGGCGGTACGAGCAGTACTTC
CASSLVAGRYEQYF
>many|-|TRBJ1-4|TRBV24-1
TGTGCCACCAGTGATCCTCTCGAAGGGTCTGAAAAACTGTTTTTT
CATSDPLEGSEKLFF